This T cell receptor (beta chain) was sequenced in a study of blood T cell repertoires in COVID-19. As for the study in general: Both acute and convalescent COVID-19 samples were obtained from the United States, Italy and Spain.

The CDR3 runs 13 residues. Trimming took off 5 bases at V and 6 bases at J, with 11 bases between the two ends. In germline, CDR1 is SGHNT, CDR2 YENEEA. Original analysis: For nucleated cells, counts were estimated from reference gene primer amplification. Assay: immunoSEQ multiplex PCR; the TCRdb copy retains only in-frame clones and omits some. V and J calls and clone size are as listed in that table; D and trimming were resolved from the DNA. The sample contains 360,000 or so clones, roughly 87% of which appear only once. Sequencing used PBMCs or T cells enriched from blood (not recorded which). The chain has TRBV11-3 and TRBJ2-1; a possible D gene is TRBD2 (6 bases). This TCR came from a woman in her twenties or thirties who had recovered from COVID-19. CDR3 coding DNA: TGTGCCAGCAGCGGCGGGACTTTCAATGAGCAGTTCTTC. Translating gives CASSGGTFNEQFF.